This TCR beta chain is from a study of blood T cell repertoires in COVID-19. At the level of the study: Specimens from acute and convalescent COVID-19 originated in the United States, Italy and Spain. From T cells, B-cell-depleted T cells, or PBMCs came the material, which was cDNA or gDNA.

Here immunoSEQ multiplex PCR was the method, and the copy in TCRdb shows in-frame clones only, minus some. The sample holds 250,000 or so clones, about 73% seen once. CDR1 is SGDLS, CDR2 YYNGEE, per germline. The CDR3 covers 17 residues. V was pared by 4 bases and J by 4 bases, with 14 bases of the junction left unmatched. Source material: peripheral blood. This TCR derives from a woman aged 80 or older with acute or convalescent COVID-19. The J gene is TRBJ2-1, the V gene TRBV9; 7 bases are a match to TRBD1. Here the CDR3 reads CASSPAKGQQRYNEQFF. DNA for the CDR3: TGTGCCAGCAGCCCCGCGAAGGGACAGCAAAGGTACAATGAGCAGTTCTTC.